A single T cell receptor (beta chain) is shown here with its context. This sample stems from a study of blood T cell repertoires in COVID-19. Authors' analysis steps: Amplification of reference gene primers provided the estimated nucleated cell counts. Sequenced by immunoSEQ multiplex PCR; TCRdb stores in-frame clones only, minus some. From that table come the V and J calls and clone size; the DNA was used to work out D and trimming. The sample consists of 250,000 to 300,000 clones, roughly nine tenths of them appearing once. The age range of participants was about 18 to 100 years, with residence in approximately 25 US areas. The length of the CDR3 is 15 residues. The germline V gene encodes CDR1 SQVTM and CDR2 ANQGSEA. Losses at the gene ends were 3 bases for V and 6 bases for J; bases not matched to a gene: 6.

This chain joins TRBV29-1 and TRBJ2-3; 13 positions match TRBD2. This clonotype originated in a woman aged 60-75 years who had recovered from COVID-19. The sequencing input was PBMCs or T cells enriched from blood (not recorded which). CDR3 sequence reads: CSVDTTSGGTDTQYF. The CDR3 DNA is TGCAGCGTTGATACGACTAGCGGGGGGACCGATACGCAGTATTTT.